This T cell receptor (beta chain) was documented in a study of T cells in Graves' hyperthyroidism and ophthalmopathy. Germline assignment: CDR1 MNHNS and CDR2 SASEGT. Germline trimming cut 7 bases from V and 5 bases from J; bases unmatched to any gene: 7. The length of the CDR3 is 14 residues. It was RNA transcripts that yielded the amplified TCR beta CDR3 regions. HTBI primers drove first-round RT-PCR of the TCR CDR3. TCRdb independently ran MiXCR on the multiplex PCR reads; one entry per CDR3 protein. Of roughly 500,000 distinct CDR3 sequences listed, around a quarter are singletons. Sequences were obtained from blood. The chain is built from TRBV6-1 and TRBJ2-5; 10 bases are a match to TRBD1. The receptor was derived from a woman in her 30s with Graves' ophthalmopathy. The CDR3, as DNA: TGTGCCAGCAAACCGACAGGGGGCGGGGAGACCCAGTACTTC. Protein: CASKPTGGGETQYF.